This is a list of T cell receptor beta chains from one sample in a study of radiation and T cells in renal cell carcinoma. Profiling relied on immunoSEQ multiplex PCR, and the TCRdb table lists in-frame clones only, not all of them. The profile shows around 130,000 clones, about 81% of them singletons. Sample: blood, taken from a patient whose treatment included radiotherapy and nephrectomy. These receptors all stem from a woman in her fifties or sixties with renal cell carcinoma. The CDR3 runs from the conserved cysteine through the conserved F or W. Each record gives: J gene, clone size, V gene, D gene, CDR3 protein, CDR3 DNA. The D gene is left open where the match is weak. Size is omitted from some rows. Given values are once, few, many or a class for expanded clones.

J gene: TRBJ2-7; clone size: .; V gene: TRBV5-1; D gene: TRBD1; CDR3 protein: CASSLSGTGDEQYF; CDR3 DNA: TGCGCCAGCAGCCTGTCCGGGACAGGCGACGAGCAGTACTTC
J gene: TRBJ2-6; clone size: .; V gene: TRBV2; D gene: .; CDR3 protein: CASSVTASRELIVPSGANVLTF; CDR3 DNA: TGTGCCAGCAGTGTCACCGCTAGCCGGGAGCTAATCGTCCCCTCTGGGGCCAACGTCCTGACTTTC
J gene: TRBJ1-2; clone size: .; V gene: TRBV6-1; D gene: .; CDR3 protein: CASSEIVGIDYGYTF; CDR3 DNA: TGTGCCAGCAGTGAAATTGTAGGGATTGACTATGGCTACACCTTC
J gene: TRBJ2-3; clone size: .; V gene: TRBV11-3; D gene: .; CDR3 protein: CASSPDSSADTQYF; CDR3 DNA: TGTGCCAGCAGCCCAGACAGTTCGGCAGATACGCAGTATTTT
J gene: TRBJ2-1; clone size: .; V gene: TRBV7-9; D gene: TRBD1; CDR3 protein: CASSADRGAYNEQFF; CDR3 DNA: TGTGCCAGCAGCGCCGACAGGGGCGCTTACAATGAGCAGTTCTTC
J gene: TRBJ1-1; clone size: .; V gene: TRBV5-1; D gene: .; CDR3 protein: CASSLVPGHLNTEAFF; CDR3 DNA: TGCGCCAGCAGCTTGGTCCCGGGACACTTGAACACTGAAGCTTTCTTT
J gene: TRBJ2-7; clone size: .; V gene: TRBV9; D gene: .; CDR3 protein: CASSVSASTSEQYF; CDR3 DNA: TGTGCCAGCAGCGTATCGGCCAGTACATCTGAGCAGTACTTC
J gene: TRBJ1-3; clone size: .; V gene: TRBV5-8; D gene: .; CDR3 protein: CASSLFIRSGNTIYF; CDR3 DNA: TGTGCCAGCAGCTTGTTCATCCGGTCCGGAAACACCATATATTTT
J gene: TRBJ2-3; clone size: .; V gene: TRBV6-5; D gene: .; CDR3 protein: CASRRTNRDTQYF; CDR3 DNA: TGTGCCAGCAGACGGACGAACCGCGATACGCAGTATTTT
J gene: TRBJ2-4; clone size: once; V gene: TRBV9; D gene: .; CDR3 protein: CASSIEGIAKNIQYF; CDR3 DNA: TGTGCCAGCAGCATCGAGGGGATAGCCAAAAACATTCAGTACTTC
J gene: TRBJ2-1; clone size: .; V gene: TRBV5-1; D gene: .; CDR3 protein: CASSLSGGDNNEQFF; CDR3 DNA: TGCGCCAGCAGCTTGAGTGGCGGGGACAACAATGAGCAGTTCTTC
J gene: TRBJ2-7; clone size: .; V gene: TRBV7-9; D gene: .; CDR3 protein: CASSFIVGIQYF; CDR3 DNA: TGTGCCAGCAGCTTTATCGTCGGAATACAATACTTC
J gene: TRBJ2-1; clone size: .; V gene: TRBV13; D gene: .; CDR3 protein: CASSLGGFSYNEQFF; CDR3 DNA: TGTGCCAGCAGCTTAGGGGGATTCTCCTACAATGAGCAGTTCTTC
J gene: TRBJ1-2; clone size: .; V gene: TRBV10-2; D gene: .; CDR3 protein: CASSESRGGNYGYTF; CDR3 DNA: TGCGCCAGCAGTGAGTCCCGGGGGGGGAACTATGGCTACACCTTC